These 8 T cell receptor beta chains originate from one sample sequenced in a study of cytomegalovirus exposure and HLA in healthy donors. The study ran its PCR with 60 Vbeta and 13 Jbeta primers. The assay was immunoSEQ multiplex PCR, and TCRdb's table has in-frame clones only and misses some. The profile shows under 150,000 clones, around 9% of them singletons. The sequenced sample consisted of PBMCs. These receptor sequences come from a woman aged 40-49 years in good health and CMV-seropositive.

The rearrangement joins TRBV29-1 to TRBJ1-1; TRBD1 matches 9 bases. The V gene end was trimmed by 4 bases and the J gene end by 13 bases; junction bases not matched to a gene: 10. Germline V lookup: CDR1 SQVTM, CDR2 ANQGSEA. The CDR3 consists of 12 residues. This CDR3 reads CSVGGTGTDDFF. CDR3 sequence (DNA): TGCAGCGTTGGGGGGACAGGGACGGACGATTTCTTT.

The chain carries TRBV2 and TRBJ2-7; D is unresolved. Germline V gene sequence: CDR1 SNHLY, CDR2 FYNNEI. V lost 7 bases, J lost 3 bases, and 4 bases lay in between. The CDR3 extends over 10 amino acids. CDR3 bases: TGTGCCAGCACCAGCTACGAGCAGTACTTC. Translating gives CASTSYEQYF.

There are a few counts of this clone. This chain uses TRBV5-1 with TRBJ1-2; D gene ambiguous. The CDR3 contains 12 residues. Germline assignment: CDR1 SGHRS and CDR2 YFSETQ. The V end was cut by 7 bases, the J end by 4 bases, with 11 bases between. The CDR3 DNA reads as TGCGCCAGCTATACACCAATCTATGGCTACACCTTC. Protein product: CASYTPIYGYTF.

The CDR3 spells CASSQGGRQGVGGAEAFF. In nucleotides, the CDR3 is TGCGCCAGCAGCCAAGGGGGCCGGCAGGGGGTCGGGGGCGCTGAAGCTTTCTTT. V and J are TRBV5-1 and TRBJ1-1; 7 nucleotides line up with TRBD1. Germline V gene sequence: CDR1 SGHRS, CDR2 YFSETQ. V dropped 4 bases and J dropped 6; count of bases not matched to a gene: 21. The CDR3 runs to 18 residues.

The V call is TRBV6-1, the J call TRBJ1-2; D is possibly TRBD1 (5 bases). V was clipped by 6 bases and J by 6 bases, with 17 bases between them. There are 14 residues in the CDR3. Per the germline V gene, CDR1 is MNHNS and CDR2 is SASEGT. The DNA for the CDR3 is TGTGCCAGCAGCGCCGGGACTGATTGGAATGGCTACACCTTC. It yields the protein CASSAGTDWNGYTF.

The rearrangement uses TRBV5-1 and TRBJ2-2; 9 bases are shared with TRBD2. V shed 3 bases, J shed 4 bases, and the junction held 16 bases outside the gene matches. Germline CDR1 SGHRS, CDR2 YFSETQ. The CDR3 sequence is 19 residues long. The CDR3 spells CASSSGIGSSGVRTGELFF. The CDR3, as DNA: TGCGCCAGCAGCTCGGGGATCGGGTCTAGCGGGGTTCGCACCGGGGAGCTGTTTTTT.

The chain is built from TRBV4-3 and TRBJ2-7; maybe TRBD2 (6 bases). Germline V gene data show CDR1 as LGHNA and CDR2 as YSLEER. V shed 5 bases and J shed 6 bases, with 20 bases lying between them. The CDR3 length is 15 residues. For the CDR3, the DNA is TGCGCCAGCAGCGGATGGTTGGGGGAGGAGGGCGAGCAGTACTTC. Protein product: CASSGWLGEEGEQYF.

The chain uses TRBV4-3 and TRBJ2-1; 7 bases align to TRBD2. Trimming cost V 4 bases and J 4 bases; bases outside gene matches: 13. The CDR3 is 17 amino acids. Germline V lookup: CDR1 LGHNA, CDR2 YSLEER. CDR3 residues: CASSLEPGGSDYNEQFF. The CDR3 region has the DNA TGCGCCAGCAGCCTAGAACCCGGGGGGTCGGATTACAATGAGCAGTTCTTC.